The clone carrying this T cell receptor (beta chain) was seen a handful of times. The antigen is undetermined. The V segment lost 5 bases and the J segment 11 bases; nucleotides outside the gene matches: 3. This CDR3 has 11 amino acids. Time point specified: sample taken at primary tumor resection. Samples were donated by 72 untreated early-stage non-small cell lung cancer patients. The entry originates in a study of spatial heterogeneity in lung cancer. Study in general: Each time, sequencing found more beta-chain sequences than alpha-chain sequences. Raw-read counts averaged over ten per unique TCR and UMI combination.

Whole-study results and caveats: Tumor mutation counts were tracked by expanded intratumoral alpha and beta TCR counts.

TCRdb re-called the 5' RACE reads through MiXCR, storing one row per CDR3 protein. The table lists approximately 6,800 distinct CDR3 sequences, approximately 12% of them singletons. The gene calls are TRBV12-3 or TRBV12-4 and TRBJ1-1, with 9 bases matching TRBD1. This TCR derives from a female donor with early-stage non-small cell lung cancer. This sample comprised lung tumor tissue, obtained at surgery. CDR3 nucleotides: TGTGCCAGCAGTACAGGGGGCTCTGCTTTCTTT. This sequence encodes CASSTGGSAFF.